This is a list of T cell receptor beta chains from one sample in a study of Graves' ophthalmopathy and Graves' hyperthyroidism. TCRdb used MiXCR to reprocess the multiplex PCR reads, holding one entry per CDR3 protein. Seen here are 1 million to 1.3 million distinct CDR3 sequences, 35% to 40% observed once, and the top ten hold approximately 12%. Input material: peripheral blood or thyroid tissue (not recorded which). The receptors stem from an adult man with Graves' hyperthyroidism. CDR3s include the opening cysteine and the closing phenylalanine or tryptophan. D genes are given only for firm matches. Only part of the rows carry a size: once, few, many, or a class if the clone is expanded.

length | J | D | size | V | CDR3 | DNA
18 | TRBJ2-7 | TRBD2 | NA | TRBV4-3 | CASSQGPVISGDALEQYF | TGCGCCAGCAGCCAAGGCCCGGTAATTAGCGGGGACGCACTTGAGCAGTACTTC
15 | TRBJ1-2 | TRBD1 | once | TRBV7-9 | CASSFIQEGAYGYTF | TGTGCCAGCAGCTTTATCCAGGAGGGGGCTTATGGCTACACCTTC
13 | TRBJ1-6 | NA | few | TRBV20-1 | CSARTRARSPLHF | TGCAGTGCTAGGACCAGGGCACGTTCACCCCTCCACTTT
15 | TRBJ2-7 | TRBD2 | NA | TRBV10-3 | CATKRTSGSIGELYF | TGTGCCACCAAACGGACTAGCGGGAGTATCGGGGAGCTGTACTTC
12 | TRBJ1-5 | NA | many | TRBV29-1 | CSVGGGDQPQHF | TGCAGCGTTGGAGGGGGGGATCAGCCCCAGCATTTT
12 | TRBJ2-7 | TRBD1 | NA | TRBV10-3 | CADDRVGGEQYF | TGTGCCGATGACAGGGTGGGCGGCGAGCAGTACTTC
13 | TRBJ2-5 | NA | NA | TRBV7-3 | CASSTGVTDTQYF | TGTGCCAGCAGTACGGGGGTCACAGATACGCAGTACTTC
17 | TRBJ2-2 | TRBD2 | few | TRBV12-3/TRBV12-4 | CASSVSGRAATTGELFF | TGTGCCAGCAGTGTTAGCGGGAGGGCCGCTACCACCGGGGAGCTGTTTTTT
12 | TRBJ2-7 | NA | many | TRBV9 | CASSPPDHEQYF | TGTGCCAGCAGCCCACCGGACCACGAGCAGTACTTC
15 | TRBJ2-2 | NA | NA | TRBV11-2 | CASSSSWTSTGELFF | TGTGCCAGCAGCTCTTCATGGACAAGCACCGGGGAGCTGTTTTTT
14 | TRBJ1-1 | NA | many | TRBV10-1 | CASSGPDRPAKAFF | TGCGCCAGCAGTGGCCCCGACAGGCCGGCAAAAGCTTTCTTT
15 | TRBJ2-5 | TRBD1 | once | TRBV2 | CASGGTGSSNQPQYF | TGTGCCAGCGGCGGGACAGGGAGTAGCAATCAGCCCCAGTACTTC
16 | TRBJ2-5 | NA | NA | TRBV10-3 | CAISKGVRSRQETQYF | TGTGCCATCAGCAAAGGGGTCCGGAGCCGCCAAGAGACCCAGTACTTC
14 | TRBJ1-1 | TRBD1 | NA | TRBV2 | CASRQDRGYTEAFF | TGTGCCAGCAGGCAGGACAGGGGTTACACTGAAGCTTTCTTT
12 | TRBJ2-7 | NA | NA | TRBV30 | CAWGARGHEQYF | TGTGCCTGGGGGGCCAGGGGCCACGAGCAGTACTTC
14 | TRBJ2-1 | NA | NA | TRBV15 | CATSYRVQNNEQFF | TGTGCCACCAGCTACCGGGTGCAGAACAATGAGCAGTTCTTC
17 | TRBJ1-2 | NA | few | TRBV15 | CATSRDYERITNYGYTF | TGTGCCACCAGCAGAGATTACGAGAGGATTACTAACTATGGCTACACCTTC
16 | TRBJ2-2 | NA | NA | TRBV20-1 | CSARGALHFYTGELFF | TGCAGTGCTAGGGGGGCTTTACACTTCTACACCGGGGAGCTGTTTTTT
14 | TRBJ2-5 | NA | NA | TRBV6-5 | CASRSTGIQETQYF | TGTGCCAGCAGATCGACAGGCATCCAAGAGACCCAGTACTTC
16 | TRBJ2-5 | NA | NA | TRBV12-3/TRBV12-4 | CASSSPSRAYQETQYF | TGTGCCAGCAGTTCGCCCTCGCGGGCGTACCAAGAGACCCAGTACTTC
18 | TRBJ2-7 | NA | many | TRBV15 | CATSRGSFIRDNSYEQYF | TGTGCCACCAGCAGAGGATCTTTCATCCGGGACAACTCCTACGAGCAGTACTTC
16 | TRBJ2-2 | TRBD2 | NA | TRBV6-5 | CASGLGAPLNTGELFF | TGTGCCAGCGGACTAGGGGCTCCGCTGAACACCGGGGAGCTGTTTTTT
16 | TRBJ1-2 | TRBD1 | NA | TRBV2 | CASSFLGQGVLYGYTF | TGTGCCAGCAGTTTCCTGGGGCAGGGGGTATTATATGGCTACACCTTC
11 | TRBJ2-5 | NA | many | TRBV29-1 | CSVRQQETQYF | TGCAGCGTGCGTCAACAAGAGACCCAGTACTTC
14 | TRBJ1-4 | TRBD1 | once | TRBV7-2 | CASSLEQGNEKLFF | TGTGCCAGCAGCTTAGAACAGGGGAATGAAAAACTGTTTTTT
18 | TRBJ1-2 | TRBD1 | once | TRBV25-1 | CATNQAPLQGYPNYGYTF | TGTGCCACCAACCAGGCTCCTCTACAGGGGTACCCTAACTATGGCTACACCTTC
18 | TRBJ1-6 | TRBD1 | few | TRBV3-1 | CASSQYSGTGASNSPLHF | TGTGCCAGCAGCCAATACTCCGGGACAGGAGCTTCTAATTCACCCCTCCACTTT
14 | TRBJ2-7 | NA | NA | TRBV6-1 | CASCLGRISYEQYF | TGTGCCAGCTGCTTAGGTCGTATTTCCTACGAGCAGTACTTC
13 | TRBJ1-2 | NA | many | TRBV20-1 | CSARDYWGDGYTF | TGCAGTGCTAGAGATTATTGGGGAGATGGCTACACCTTC
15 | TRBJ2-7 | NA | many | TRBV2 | CASRAIVTGKGEQYF | TGTGCCAGCAGGGCGATCGTCACGGGAAAAGGCGAGCAGTACTTC
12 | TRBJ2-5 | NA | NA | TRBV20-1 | CSARRGSGTQYF | TGCAGTGCTAGAAGGGGTAGCGGGACCCAGTACTTC
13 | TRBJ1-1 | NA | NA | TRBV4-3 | CASSQDSLTEAFF | TGCGCCAGCAGCCAGGACAGTCTGACTGAAGCTTTCTTT
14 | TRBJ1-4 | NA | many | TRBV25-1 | CASRSSRGGEKLFF | TGTGCCAGCAGATCGTCAAGGGGAGGTGAAAAACTGTTTTTT
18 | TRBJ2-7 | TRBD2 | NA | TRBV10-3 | CASSRRLMGLAGPYEQYF | TGTGCCAGCAGCCGAAGATTGATGGGACTAGCGGGCCCCTACGAGCAGTACTTC
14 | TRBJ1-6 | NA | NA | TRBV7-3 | CASSPDRHNSPLHF | TGTGCCAGCAGCCCGGACAGACATAATTCACCCCTCCACTTT
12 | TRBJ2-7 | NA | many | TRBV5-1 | CASSMDGHEQYF | TGCGCCAGCAGCATGGACGGGCACGAGCAGTACTTC
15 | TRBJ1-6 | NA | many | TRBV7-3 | CASSLRGDYNSPLHF | TGTGCCAGCAGCTTAAGGGGTGACTATAATTCACCCCTCCACTTT
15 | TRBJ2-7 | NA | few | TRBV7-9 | CASSSRDLTTYEQYF | TGTGCCAGCAGCTCCCGGGACTTAACAACCTACGAGCAGTACTTC
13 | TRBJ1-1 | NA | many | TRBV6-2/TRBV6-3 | CASSDGLSPEAFF | TGTGCCAGCAGTGATGGGTTGTCGCCTGAAGCTTTCTTT
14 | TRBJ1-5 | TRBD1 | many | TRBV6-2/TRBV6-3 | CASRKGQGNQPQHF | TGTGCCAGCAGGAAGGGACAGGGGAATCAGCCCCAGCATTTT
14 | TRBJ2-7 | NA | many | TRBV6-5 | CASSARGYEAKQYF | TGTGCCAGCAGTGCTCGGGGGTACGAAGCCAAGCAGTACTTC
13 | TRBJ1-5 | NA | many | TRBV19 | CACGGASNQPQHF | TGTGCCTGTGGGGGGGCAAGCAATCAGCCCCAGCATTTT
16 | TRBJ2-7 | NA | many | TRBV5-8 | CASSLVYPGTTYEQYF | TGTGCCAGCAGCTTGGTGTATCCGGGGACGACCTACGAGCAGTACTTC
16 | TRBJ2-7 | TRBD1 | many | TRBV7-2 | CASSDPRDRGFYEQYF | TGTGCCAGCAGCGATCCCCGGGACAGGGGTTTCTACGAGCAGTACTTC
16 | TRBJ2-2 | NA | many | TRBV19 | CASSSLAGLNTGELFF | TGTGCCAGTAGTTCCCTGGCGGGACTTAACACCGGGGAGCTGTTTTTT
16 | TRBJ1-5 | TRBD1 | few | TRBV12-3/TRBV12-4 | CASSLGTGTGLRPQHF | TGTGCCAGCAGTTTGGGAACCGGGACAGGGCTAAGGCCCCAGCATTTT